The 7 T cell receptor beta chains reported below all come from one sample, sequenced in a study of shared clonotypes between healthy human individuals (dated by TCRdb to 2018 to 2020). Libraries were made using the immunoSEQ multiplex PCR assay. Imported from immuneACCESS, the table was reduced by TCRdb to in-frame sequences with V and J called. These copies leave out some clones; in studies compared against another copy, an unresolved V gene accounts for under half, and the cause of the remainder is not known. This sample lists approximately 2.5 million clones; approximately 92% were detected once. Of the sample, around 0.15% is held by the ten largest clones. Sequenced: naive CD4+ T cells sorted from blood. The cell subset or site label here, explained by the study, means: CD45RA+ positively selected. The receptor source for this set is a man aged 18 to 30 in good health.

In regard to this clone: Other DNA sequences in this sample translate to the same CDR3. The CDR3 sequence: CASSLLGSQETQYF. CDR3 DNA sequence: TGTGCCAGCAGCTTACTCGGGAGTCAAGAGACCCAGTACTTC. This chain joins TRBV7-9 and TRBJ2-5; a possible D gene is TRBD2 (6 bases). V shed 2 bases and J shed 2 bases, with 9 bases lying between them. This CDR3 is 14 amino acids long. CDR1 SEHNR and CDR2 FQNEAQ come from the germline V gene (reference sequence).

This clone was observed a handful of times. J is TRBJ1-3 and V is TRBV30, with D maybe TRBD1 (5 bases). CDR3 length: 14 residues. V lost 3 bases, J lost 2 bases, and 11 bases lay in between. In germline, CDR1 is GTSNPN, CDR2 SVGIG (reference sequence). The CDR3 DNA reads TGTGCCTGGAGCCTGAAGGGACCTGGAAACACCATATATTTT. Protein sequence: CAWSLKGPGNTIYF.

A remark on this clone: At one end the junction does not follow the germline gene, possibly because of a read error. J is TRBJ2-1 and V is TRBV18; D gene uncertain. CDR3 length: 15 residues. The V gene's germline CDR1 is KGHSH and CDR2 LQKENI. The CDR3 spells CASSLGASRLGEQFF. Written as DNA, the CDR3 is TGTGCAAGCTCACTGGGCGCTAGTCGTCTTGGGGAGCAGTTCTTC. Together with reference TRBV18 and TRBJ2-1, the CDR3 gives the full variable domain: NAGVMQNPRHLVRRRGQEARLRCSPMKGHSHVYWYRQLPEEGLKFMVYLQKENIIDESGMPKERFSAEFPKEGPSILRIQQVVRGDSAAYFCASSLGASRLGEQFFGPGTRLTVL.

J is TRBJ2-5 and V is TRBV10-3, with TRBD2 identical over 9 bases. The CDR3 extends over 16 amino acids. J lost 2 bases, V lost 2 bases, and 6 bases had no gene match. Germline V gives CDR1 ENHRY, CDR2 SYGVKD. The CDR3 DNA follows: TGTGCCATCAGTGAGGCGAGCGGGGGGACACAAGAGACCCAGTACTTC. It specifies CAISEASGGTQETQYF.

This chain links TRBV7-8 with TRBJ1-2; a weak D match, TRBD1 (5 bases). V was pared by 8 bases and J by 13 bases, with 20 bases between. Germline CDR1 SGHVS, CDR2 FQNEAQ. This CDR3 has 12 amino acids. CDR3 sequence reads: CASQLDYRDLTF. CDR3 sequence (DNA): TGTGCCAGCCAATTGGACTACCGGGACCTCACCTTC.

The V call is TRBV7-2, the J call TRBJ2-1; 9 nucleotides align to TRBD1. This CDR3 contains 13 residues. V was clipped by 4 bases and J by 6 bases; unmatched bases: 1. From germline, CDR1 is SGHTA and CDR2 FQGNSA. The CDR3 DNA reads TGTGCCAGCAGCTCGGACAGGGGCAATGAGCAGTTCTTC. Residues: CASSSDRGNEQFF.

The chain joins TRBV5-1 to TRBJ2-5; 8 bases agree with TRBD2. Trimming cost V 0 bases and J 5 bases; bases outside gene matches: 12. CDR3 length: 17 amino acids. Germline V gene lookup returns CDR1 SGHRS and CDR2 YFSETQ. The CDR3 loop reads CASSLASGTRERETQYF. The CDR3 DNA follows: TGCGCCAGCAGCTTGGCCTCGGGGACTAGGGAGAGGGAGACCCAGTACTTC.